The 9 T cell receptor beta chains presented below share a single source sample, sequenced in a study of Ad26.COV2.S vaccination and SARS-CoV-2 variants. Generated by immunoSEQ multiplex PCR, the TCRdb table keeps only in-frame clones and is missing some. The sample holds approximately 400,000 clones, 80% to 90% seen once. Treatment here: about 20 received Ad26.COV2.S at low or high dose, single or two shots; several received placebo; per-sample allocation not given. Following the first vaccine or placebo injection, samples were taken on day 63. The sequences come from peripheral blood, collected in a trial of Ad26.COV2.S vaccine versus placebo. The source is a person between 18 and 65 years old who received the Ad26.COV2.S COVID-19 vaccine or a placebo.

This sequence joins TRBV7-2 and TRBJ1-3; D is undetermined. This CDR3 spans 16 amino acids. Germline-derived CDR1 and CDR2 are SGHTA and FQGNSA. The germline V and J ends were trimmed by 6 bases and 0 bases, with 15 bases remaining between them. The CDR3 DNA follows: TGTGCCAGCAGTCGTAGCAGGCTCAGCTCTGGAAACACCATATATTTT. This sequence encodes CASSRSRLSSGNTIYF. Together with reference TRBV7-2 and TRBJ1-3, the CDR3 gives the full variable domain: GAGVSQSPSNKVTEKGKDVELRCDPISGHTALYWYRQSLGQGLEFLIYFQGNSAPDKSGLPSDRFSAERTGGSVSTLTIQRTQQEDSAVYLCASSRSRLSSGNTIYFGEGSWLTVV.

The CDR3 reads CASSARNQPQHF. DNA for the CDR3: TGTGCCAGCAGCGCCCGCAATCAGCCCCAGCATTTT. The rearrangement joins TRBV7-9 to TRBJ1-5; D is uncertain. The CDR3 spans 12 residues. Germline V CDR1 and CDR2: SEHNR, FQNEAQ (reference sequence). V was trimmed by 5 bases and J by 2 bases, leaving 4 bases between them. Full variable domain (missing parts from reference TRBV7-9 and TRBJ1-5): DTGVSQNPRHKITKRGQNVTFRCDPISEHNRLYWYRQTLGQGPEFLTYFQNEAQLEKSRLLSDRFSAERPKGSFSTLEIQRTEQGDSAMYLCASSARNQPQHFGDGTRLSIL.

The chain couples TRBV20-1 to TRBJ1-2; no reliable D call. Germline V gene sequence: CDR1 DFQATT, CDR2 SNEGSKA (reference sequence). This CDR3 has 11 residues. With 1 base removed from V and 3 bases from J, the gap between germline ends came to 3 bases. The CDR3 sequence is CSARVDYGYTF. CDR3 nucleotides: TGCAGTGCTAGAGTAGACTATGGCTACACCTTC.

The chain uses TRBV6-5 and TRBJ1-5; possible D gene TRBD1, 6 bases. The germline gives CDR1 MNHEY, CDR2 SVGAGI. This CDR3 has 14 amino acids. The V and J ends lost 6 bases and 9 bases respectively, with 18 bases between them. Written as DNA, the CDR3 is TGTGCCAGCAGAACCAGGGGATCTGGTAGGCCCCAGCATTTT. It specifies CASRTRGSGRPQHF.

This clone was seen a handful of times. This chain connects TRBV4-1 to TRBJ1-2; D perhaps matches TRBD1 (5 bases). The CDR3 contains 16 residues. V lost 2 bases, J lost 4 bases, and 17 bases lay in between. Germline V gives CDR1 MGHRA, CDR2 YSYEKL. The CDR3 DNA is TGCGCCAGCAGCCAACCAGACCCTACGGGGGTCTATGGCTACACCTTC. Translated: CASSQPDPTGVYGYTF.

This chain links TRBV6-5 with TRBJ2-7, with D hard to call. V was shortened by 4 bases and J by 7 bases, with 8 bases between the two germline ends. Germline loops: CDR1 MNHEY, CDR2 SVGAGI. The CDR3 runs to 11 residues. The CDR3 loop is CASSSVGEQYF. In DNA, the CDR3 is TGTGCCAGCAGTTCTGTTGGGGAGCAGTACTTC.

This chain links TRBV19 with TRBJ2-2, with 9 nucleotides matching TRBD2. Trimming at V came to 8 bases and at J to 2 bases, leaving 3 bases not matched to a gene. Germline CDR1 LNHDA, CDR2 SQIVND (reference sequence). The CDR3 consists of 14 residues. The CDR3 bases are TGTGCCAGTTTTAGCGGGGGTAACACCGGGGAGCTGTTTTTT. Translating it yields CASFSGGNTGELFF.

This rearrangement joins TRBV19 to TRBJ2-7; D possibly corresponds to TRBD1 (6 bases). CDR1 and CDR2 from the germline V gene are LNHDA and SQIVND (reference sequence). The V gene lost 3 bases and the J gene lost 4 bases, with 13 bases spanning the gap. CDR3 length equals 14 residues. CDR3 sequence: CASSMSRGEYEQYF. The DNA for the CDR3 is TGTGCCAGTAGTATGAGCAGGGGAGAGTACGAGCAGTACTTC.

This clone was observed a single time. Other DNA sequences within the sample encode an identical CDR3. The genes are TRBV6-2 or TRBV6-3 and TRBJ1-2, with D unclear. V dropped 0 bases and J dropped 7 bases, with 3 bases sitting between them. Germline CDR1 reads MNHEY; CDR2 reads SVGEGT. The CDR3 is 11 amino acids. CDR3: CASSYSSGYTF. Written as DNA, the CDR3 is TGTGCCAGCAGTTACTCGAGTGGCTACACCTTC.